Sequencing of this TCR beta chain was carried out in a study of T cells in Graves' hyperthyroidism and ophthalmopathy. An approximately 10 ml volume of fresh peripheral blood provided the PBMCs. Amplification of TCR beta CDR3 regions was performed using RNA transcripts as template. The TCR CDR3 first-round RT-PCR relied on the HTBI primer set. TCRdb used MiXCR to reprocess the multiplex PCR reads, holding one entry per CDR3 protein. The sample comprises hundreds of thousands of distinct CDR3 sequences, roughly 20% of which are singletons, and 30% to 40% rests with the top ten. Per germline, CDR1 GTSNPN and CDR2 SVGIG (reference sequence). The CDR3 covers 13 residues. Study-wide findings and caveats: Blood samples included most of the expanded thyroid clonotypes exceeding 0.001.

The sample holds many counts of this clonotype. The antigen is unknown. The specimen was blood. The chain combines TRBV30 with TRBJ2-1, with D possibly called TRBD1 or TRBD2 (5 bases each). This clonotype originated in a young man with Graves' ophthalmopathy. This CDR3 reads CAWSEGLVNEQFF. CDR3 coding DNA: TGTGCTTGGTCTGAGGGGTTGGTAAATGAGCAGTTCTTC.